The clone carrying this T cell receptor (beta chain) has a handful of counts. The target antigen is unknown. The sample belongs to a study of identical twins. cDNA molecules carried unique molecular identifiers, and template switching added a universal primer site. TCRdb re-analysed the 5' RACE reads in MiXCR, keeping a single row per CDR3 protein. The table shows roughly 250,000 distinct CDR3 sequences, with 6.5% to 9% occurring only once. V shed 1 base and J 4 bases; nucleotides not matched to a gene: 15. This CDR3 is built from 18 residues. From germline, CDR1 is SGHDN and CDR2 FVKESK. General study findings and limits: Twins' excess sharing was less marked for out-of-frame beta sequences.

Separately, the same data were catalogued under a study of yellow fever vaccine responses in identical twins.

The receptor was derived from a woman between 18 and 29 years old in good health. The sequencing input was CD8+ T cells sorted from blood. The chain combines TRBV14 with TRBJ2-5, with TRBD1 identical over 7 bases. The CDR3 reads CASSQGYGTANARETQYF. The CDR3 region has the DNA TGTGCCAGCAGCCAAGGATATGGGACAGCCAATGCTAGAGAGACCCAGTACTTC.